Here is one T cell receptor beta chain with its context. Its antigen is not known. The CDR3 consists of 15 residues. Germline V gives CDR1 MNHEY, CDR2 SMNVEV (reference sequence). V lost 0 bases and J lost 7; bases outside the gene matches: 7. This specimen belongs to a study of OX40 agonist ivuxolimab in advanced cancers. Turning to the study itself: All patients had ivuxolimab intravenously every 2 weeks at 0.01 to 10 mg/kg.

Data came from immunoSEQ multiplex PCR; TCRdb stores just in-frame clones and leaves some out. The sample shows roughly 69,000 clones, approximately 90% of them seen only once. Study-level findings and limits: Expanded clones belonging to CD8+ T cells outnumbered, on average, those of CD4+. Clonal expansion by week 6 occurred in CD4+ and CD8+ blood T cells (at 0.1 to 3.0 mg/kg).

The starting material was CD4+ or CD8+ T cells sorted from blood, obtained in a trial of the OX40 agonist ivuxolimab. The chain is built from TRBV27 and TRBJ1-1; 8 bases agree with TRBD1. The sequence was collected from an adult with an advanced solid tumor such as melanoma, head and neck, liver or kidney cancer. The CDR3 here is CASSLSSGGDFEAFF. The CDR3 DNA reads TGTGCCAGCAGTTTATCGTCAGGGGGCGATTTTGAAGCTTTCTTT.